These 16 T cell receptor beta chains share one sample of origin, sequenced in a study of cytomegalovirus exposure and HLA in healthy donors. The PCR used 60 Vbeta and 13 Jbeta primers. Produced via immunoSEQ multiplex PCR; TCRdb's table is partial and in-frame only. This table has 250,000 to 350,000 clones, about 80% appearing once. Sequencing input: PBMCs. The origin of the receptors is a girl aged 2-10 years in good health and CMV-seronegative.

The V call is TRBV5-1, the J call TRBJ2-1; 10 bases are a match to TRBD2. The CDR3 is 19 amino acids. The germline V gene has CDR1 SGHRS and CDR2 YFSETQ. With 0 bases clipped from V and 1 base from J, the junction kept 10 bases outside the gene matches. The DNA for the CDR3 is TGCGCCAGCAGCTTGGCCGGGACTAGCGTCTCCCTTTCCTACAATGAGCAGTTCTTC. It codes for CASSLAGTSVSLSYNEQFF.

J is TRBJ2-7 and V is TRBV7-9, with 7 nucleotides matching TRBD1. V gave up 4 bases and J gave up 0 bases; unmatched junction bases: 9. CDR1 is SEHNR, CDR2 FQNEAQ, per germline (reference sequence). The CDR3 runs to 16 residues. The CDR3 is CASSSDPTGTSYEQYF. The CDR3 region has the DNA TGTGCCAGCAGCTCCGACCCGACAGGGACCTCCTACGAGCAGTACTTC.

This chain connects TRBV6-5 to TRBJ2-7, with 8 bases matching TRBD1. Unmatched junction bases numbered 6, after V lost 2 bases and J lost 6 bases. The CDR3 consists of 14 residues. Germline-derived CDR1 and CDR2 are MNHEY and SVGAGI. Written as DNA, the CDR3 is TGTGCCAGCAGTTACGGGCAGGGGGCTGTCGAGCAGTACTTC. Translating gives CASSYGQGAVEQYF.

Remarks on this clone: The junction shows a germline mismatch at one end, possibly a read error. V and J are TRBV5-1 and TRBJ1-2, with TRBD1 matching over 9 bases. The CDR3 runs to 15 residues. Germline lookup yields CDR1 SGHRS and CDR2 YFSETQ. Here the CDR3 reads CASTTGTGFNYGHTF. CDR3 bases: TGCGCCAGCACCACCGGGACAGGGTTTAACTATGGCCACACCTTC.

The rearrangement uses TRBV14 and TRBJ2-2; D gene uncertain. V lost 2 bases to trimming and J lost 6 bases, with 7 bases between them. The CDR3 totals 13 residues. CDR1 is SGHDN and CDR2 is FVKESK in the germline V gene. In nucleotides, the CDR3 is TGTGCCAGCAGCCAAACATATGCCGGGGAGCTGTTTTTT. Translating gives CASSQTYAGELFF.

This chain joins TRBV9 and TRBJ2-5; the match to TRBD2 covers 9 bases. Germline CDR1 SGDLS, CDR2 YYNGEE. This CDR3 region has 16 residues. J gave up 2 bases and V 3 bases, and 8 bases lay outside the gene matches. CDR3 protein: CASSASGLAWQETQYF. The CDR3 bases are TGTGCCAGCAGCGCTTCCGGACTAGCGTGGCAAGAGACCCAGTACTTC.

The CDR3 spells CASSLGLAEVSYNEQFF. The CDR3 DNA follows: TGTGCCAGCAGCCTGGGACTAGCGGAGGTCTCCTACAATGAGCAGTTCTTC. The V call is TRBV5-5, the J call TRBJ2-1; 11 bases are a match to TRBD2. Losses at the gene ends were 4 bases for V and 0 bases for J; bases not matched to a gene: 6. The CDR3 is 17 amino acids. Per the germline V gene, CDR1 is SGHKS and CDR2 is YYEKEE (reference sequence).

On this clone: Sequence at one end of the junction differs from germline and may be a read error. The chain links TRBV5-6 to TRBJ1-2, with D possibly being TRBD1 (5 bases). Germline lookup yields CDR1 SGHDT and CDR2 YYEEEE. The CDR3 is 14 amino acids. The CDR3 DNA reads TGTGCCAGCAGTTGGGATGGGGCGGGGAAGGGCTACGCCTTC. It codes for CASSWDGAGKGYAF.

Regarding this clone: Relative to the germline gene, one junction end is altered; a read error may explain this. The chain carries TRBV28 and TRBJ1-3; a weak D match, TRBD1 (6 bases). The germline V gene encodes CDR1 MDHEN and CDR2 SYDVKM. This CDR3 is built from 15 residues. CDR3 protein: CASSLAGARGSTIYF. As DNA, the CDR3 is TGTGCCAGCAGTTTGGCGGGGGCGCGAGGAAGCACCATATATTTT.

The J gene is TRBJ1-3, the V gene TRBV4-1; D gene unclear. The CDR3 sequence is 14 residues long. The V and J ends lost 2 bases and 0 bases respectively, with 5 bases between them. Germline values: CDR1 MGHRA, CDR2 YSYEKL. The chain's CDR3 is CASSQILSGNTIYF. In DNA, the CDR3 is TGCGCCAGCAGCCAAATTCTCTCTGGAAACACCATATATTTT.

This chain uses TRBV10-1 with TRBJ2-5; D may be TRBD2 (6 bases). V gave up 9 bases and J gave up 4 bases, with 36 bases separating them. Germline CDR1 reads WNHNN; CDR2 reads SYGVQD (reference sequence). CDR3 length: 20 residues. The CDR3 spells CARNDSFRGSQSTTGETQYF. The CDR3 DNA follows: TGCGCCAGGAATGATTCGTTCCGGGGGTCTCAATCTACGACTGGAGAGACCCAGTACTTC.

The chain employs TRBV7-9 and TRBJ1-2; D might be TRBD1 (6 bases). The germline gives CDR1 SEHNR, CDR2 FQNEAQ (reference sequence). Trimming removed 5 bases from V and 5 bases from J, with 12 bases in between. CDR3 length: 13 amino acids. The CDR3 loop is CASSQGQYYGYTF. Written as DNA, the CDR3 is TGTGCCAGCAGCCAAGGACAGTATTATGGCTACACCTTC.

The V and J genes are TRBV7-6 and TRBJ2-4; maybe TRBD2 (7 bases). The germline V and J ends were trimmed by 5 bases and 2 bases, with 19 bases remaining between them. CDR3 length: 17 residues. Germline CDR1 reads SGHVS; CDR2 reads FNYEAQ. CDR3 coding DNA: TGTGCCAGCAGCCTCTCCTTCGAGGGGGGGCCCAAAAACATTCAGTACTTC. Translating gives CASSLSFEGGPKNIQYF.

The sample holds a few counts of this clone. The rearrangement joins TRBV4-1 to TRBJ2-7; D ambiguous. The length of the CDR3 is 13 residues. Germline V gene data show CDR1 as MGHRA and CDR2 as YSYEKL. V shed 1 base and J shed 4 bases, with 8 bases lying between them. CDR3 sequence (DNA): TGCGCCAGCAGCCAAGGACGAGCGTACGAGCAGTACTTC. This codes for CASSQGRAYEQYF.

The chain is built from TRBV19 and TRBJ2-7, with D possibly TRBD2 on 6 matching bases. The CDR3 sequence is 16 residues long. Germline V gene data show CDR1 as LNHDA and CDR2 as SQIVND (reference sequence). Trimming stripped 5 bases from V and 2 bases from J, with 19 bases between. CDR3 in DNA: TGTGCCAGTAGTCCCTTGGAGGGTTTCGAAGCCTACGAGCAGTACTTC. Residues: CASSPLEGFEAYEQYF.

J is TRBJ2-7 and V is TRBV29-1; 7 positions match TRBD1. The CDR3 contains 16 residues. V gave up 3 bases and J gave up 2 bases; unmatched junction bases: 13. CDR1 SQVTM and CDR2 ANQGSEA come from the germline V gene. This CDR3 is CSVEFGRGGPTYEQYF. DNA for the CDR3: TGCAGCGTTGAGTTCGGAAGAGGGGGCCCCACCTACGAGCAGTACTTC.